These 6 T cell receptor beta chains share one sample of origin, sequenced in a study of T cells in Graves' hyperthyroidism and ophthalmopathy. Amplification yielded TCR beta CDR3 regions, with RNA transcripts as the source. TCR CDR3 regions were first amplified by RT-PCR with HTBI primers. TCRdb re-analysed the multiplex PCR reads in MiXCR, keeping a single row per CDR3 protein. The repertoire holds more than 300,000 distinct CDR3 sequences, over 10% seen once, with 9.2% in the top ten. Sequenced sample: blood. The receptors were sampled from a woman aged 18 to 35 with Graves' hyperthyroidism.

This clonotype showed up many times. The chain uses TRBV7-2 and TRBJ2-3, with 7 bases aligning to TRBD2. The ends lost 5 bases at V and 0 bases at J; junction bases unmatched: 5. Per germline, CDR1 SGHTA and CDR2 FQGNSA. The CDR3 contains 15 residues. The DNA of the CDR3 is TGTGCCAGCAGCAGGGACTACTTGAGCACAGATACGCAGTATTTT. Amino acid sequence: CASSRDYLSTDTQYF.

At least ten counts were recorded for this clonotype. V usage is TRBV12-3 or TRBV12-4 and J usage is TRBJ2-7, with a weak D call TRBD1 (6 bases). This CDR3 has 15 amino acids. Trimming pared 5 bases from V and 1 base from J, leaving 15 bases between. CDR3 DNA: TGTGCCAGCAGTCCCGCCGGGACAATTTCCTACGAGCAGTACTTC. Protein sequence: CASSPAGTISYEQYF.

In this sample, this clonotype turned up many times. The V call is TRBV7-2, the J call TRBJ2-3, with D hard to call. V was pared by 4 bases and J by 8 bases, with 7 bases between. Germline loops: CDR1 SGHTA, CDR2 FQGNSA. This CDR3 has 11 residues. The CDR3 spells CASSYPGTQYF. The CDR3 region has the DNA TGTGCCAGCAGCTACCCCGGTACGCAGTATTTT.

This clonotype was counted ten times or more. The gene calls are TRBV28 and TRBJ2-2; TRBD1 might be the D (5 bases). CDR1 and CDR2 from the germline V gene are MDHEN and SYDVKM. This CDR3 has 14 amino acids. V was clipped by 8 bases and J by 3 bases, with 13 bases between them. The CDR3 here is CASGKGLDTGELFF. The CDR3 DNA reads TGTGCCAGCGGGAAGGGGCTGGACACCGGGGAGCTGTTTTTT. The variable domain in full, completed from reference TRBV28 and TRBJ2-2, reads DVKVTQSSRYLVKRTGEKVFLECVQDMDHENMFWYRQDPGLGLRLIYFSYDVKMKEKGDIPEGYSVSREKKERFSLILESASTNQTSMYLCASGKGLDTGELFFGEGSRLTVL.

This clonotype was observed many times. This chain joins TRBV28 and TRBJ2-2, with TRBD1 identical over 7 bases. The CDR3 has 17 residues. Germline values: CDR1 MDHEN, CDR2 SYDVKM. Trimming cost V 3 bases and J 3 bases; bases outside gene matches: 10. The CDR3 DNA follows: TGTGCCAGCAGTTTTTATCGAGGGGGCGGGTACACCGGGGAGCTGTTTTTT. Translation: CASSFYRGGGYTGELFF.

This clonotype was observed many times. The chain recombines TRBV20-1 with TRBJ2-5; 14 nucleotides agree with TRBD2. V lost 4 bases, J lost 8 bases, and 6 bases stayed unmatched. CDR3 length: 14 amino acids. The germline V gene has CDR1 DFQATT and CDR2 SNEGSKA (reference sequence). The CDR3 DNA reads TGCAGTGCTACCCAGGGACTAGCGGGAGTAACCCAGTACTTC. It is translated as CSATQGLAGVTQYF.